Sequencing of this T cell receptor beta chain was carried out in a study of T cells in Graves' hyperthyroidism and ophthalmopathy. Regions amplified from RNA transcripts were the TCR beta CDR3 regions. RT-PCR in the first round (using the HTBI primer set) targeted the TCR CDR3. In TCRdb, the multiplex PCR reads were re-called with MiXCR into one record per CDR3 protein. The data hold about 480,000 distinct CDR3 sequences, with around 14% observed a single time. Germline V gene sequence: CDR1 MGHRA, CDR2 YSYEKL. The CDR3 consists of 17 residues. Trimming took 0 bases from V and 5 from J; bases not matched to a gene: 6.

Sequenced sample: blood. V gene TRBV4-1 combines with J gene TRBJ2-3, with 12 bases matching TRBD2. The receptor's source is a woman aged 18-29 years with Graves' hyperthyroidism. The DNA of the CDR3 is TGCGCCAGCAGCCAAGATGGACTAGCGGGACGGGTAGATACGCAGTATTTT. It is translated as CASSQDGLAGRVDTQYF.